This record concerns one TCR beta chain sequence. No antigen is known for it. Base qualities are missing; no much larger clone stands one base away. TCR beta CDR3 regions were amplified from RNA transcripts for repertoire sequencing. A first-round RT-PCR used HTBI primers with the Qiagen OneStep RT-PCR kit, followed by a second-round multiplex PCR, size selection and purification. The libraries underwent paired-end sequencing with 100 bp reads on an Illumina HiSeq2000. The original methods were these. SOAPnuke was used to process the reads, removing any read that contained adapters or uncalled bases, had a mean Phred below 15, or lacked an exact match to the constant primer or identifier. High-quality paired reads were merged with COPE v1.2.5. Each unique nucleotide sequence was treated as a clonotype, and MiTCR v1.1 was used to align the clonotypes to the IMGT TRB V, D and J references. Analysis was restricted to V-J combinations with a frequency above 0.0001, which covered approximately 99% of repertoires. For each V-J combination, a TCR clonal expansion and chaos score was defined as F50 clonal expansion divided by the chaos observed in the TCRdist matrix. Features were reduced by Welch's t-statistics and random forest to over ten V-J combinations, which fed a naive Bayes classifier. The similarity between thyroid and blood repertoires was quantified using the Morisita-Horn index. TCRdb applied fastp at Q25 and MiXCR to the public reads, then kept only in-frame beta chains. Merged by CDR3 protein, the rows form single entries marked with the most common genes and DNA. These V and J calls rely on TCRdb rather than the paper's analysis. Counted in this sample were about 500,000 distinct CDR3 sequences; 39% of them appeared once. In total, the top ten clones hold about 4.2% of the sample.

The hyperthyroidism patients were 18 to 65 years old and newly diagnosed, with a disease duration of less than 2 months. Patients with other autoimmune diseases, uncontrolled infections, pregnancy or lactation were excluded. Diagnosis relied on clinical symptoms, serum thyroxine, TRAb, thyroid ultrasound and orbital computed tomography. Total RNA was extracted with Trizol reagent and quality-checked on an Agilent 2100 Bioanalyzer. The record originates from a study of Graves' ophthalmopathy and Graves' hyperthyroidism (dated by TCRdb to the late 2010s). Regarding the research as a whole: Stable hyperthyroidism was defined as no progression to ophthalmopathy within 18 months of follow-up. An independent validation cohort comprised around 20 hyperthyroidism patients and 15 to 17 patients who later progressed from hyperthyroidism to ophthalmopathy. In roughly six hyperthyroidism patients, the T-cell repertoire of thyroid tissue was compared with the T-cell repertoire of blood. In total, 135 blood samples were TCR-sequenced: 40 to 45 ophthalmopathy, roughly 80 hyperthyroidism and roughly 17 hyperthyroidism-to-ophthalmopathy patients. To explore V-J signatures that distinguish ophthalmopathy from hyperthyroidism, a discovery set of under 110 patients was enrolled, made up of over 40 with ophthalmopathy and roughly 57 with stable hyperthyroidism. The study used signatures of the TCR beta repertoire to tell Graves' ophthalmopathy apart from Graves' hyperthyroidism and to predict which patients would progress to ophthalmopathy. Following sample collection, hyperthyroidism patients were given methimazole at a starting dose of 30 mg daily, and ophthalmopathy patients were given high-dose intravenous methylprednisolone. Results and caveats for the whole study, not just this receptor: Sample size was not statistically predetermined, and group allocation was not concealed from the investigators. Most of the expanded thyroid clonotypes with a frequency above 0.001 were also detected in blood, and it was suggested that the thyroid immune response may be reflected by blood repertoires. In validation, the model predicted ophthalmopathy progression with more than 55% sensitivity and approximately 72% specificity; some twelve predicted patients were CT-confirmed with GO in a median of around 6.5 months. Ophthalmopathy was separated from stable hyperthyroidism by the 13-signature model with roughly 87% sensitivity and just under 84% specificity in cross-validation and with 80%/75% in the test set.

V loses 5 bases, J loses 4 bases, and the germline ends lie 12 bases apart. Reading from cysteine to phenylalanine, the CDR3 counts 14 amino acids. CDR3 DNA only is kept here, 42 bases in frame from base 1. As encoded in the germline V gene, CDR1 is MNHNS while CDR2 is SASEGT. This sequence originates from an adult man with Graves' hyperthyroidism. The rearrangement combines TRBV6-1 with TRBJ1-5; a tentative D call is TRBD1 (5 bases match). Sequencing was performed on peripheral blood or thyroid tissue (not recorded which). The CDR3 amino acid sequence is: CASSYRGWNQPQHF. Read as DNA, the sequence is TGTGCCAGCAGTTACCGGGGCTGGAATCAGCCCCAGCATTTT.